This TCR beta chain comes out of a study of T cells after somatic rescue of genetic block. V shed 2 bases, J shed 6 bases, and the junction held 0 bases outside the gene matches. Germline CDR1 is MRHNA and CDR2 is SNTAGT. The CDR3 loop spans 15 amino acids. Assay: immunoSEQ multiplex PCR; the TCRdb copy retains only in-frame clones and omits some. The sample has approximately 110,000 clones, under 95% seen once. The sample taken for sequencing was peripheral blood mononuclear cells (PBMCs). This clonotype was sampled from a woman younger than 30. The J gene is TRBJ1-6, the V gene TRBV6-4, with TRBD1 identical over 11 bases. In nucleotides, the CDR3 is TGTGCCAGCAGTGACGGGACAGGGGGTAATTCACCCCTCCACTTT. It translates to CASSDGTGGNSPLHF.